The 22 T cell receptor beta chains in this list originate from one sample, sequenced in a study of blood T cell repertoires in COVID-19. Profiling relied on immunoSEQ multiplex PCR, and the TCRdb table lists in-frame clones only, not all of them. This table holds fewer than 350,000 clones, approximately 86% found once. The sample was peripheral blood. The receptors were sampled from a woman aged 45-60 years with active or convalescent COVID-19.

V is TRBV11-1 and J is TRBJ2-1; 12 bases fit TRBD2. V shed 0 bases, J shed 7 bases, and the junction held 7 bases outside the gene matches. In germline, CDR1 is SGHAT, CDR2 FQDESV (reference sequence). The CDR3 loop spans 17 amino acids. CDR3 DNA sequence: TGTGCCAGCAGCTTAGCGTCTAGCGGGAGGGCGTGGAATGAGCAGTTCTTC. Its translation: CASSLASSGRAWNEQFF.

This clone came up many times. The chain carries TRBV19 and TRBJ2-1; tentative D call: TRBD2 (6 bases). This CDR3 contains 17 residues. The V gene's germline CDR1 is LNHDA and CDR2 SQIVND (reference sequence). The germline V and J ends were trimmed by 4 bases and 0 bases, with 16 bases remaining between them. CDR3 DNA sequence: TGTGCCAGTAGTACGCCCTCGCGGGACCTCTCCTACAATGAGCAGTTCTTC. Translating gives CASSTPSRDLSYNEQFF.

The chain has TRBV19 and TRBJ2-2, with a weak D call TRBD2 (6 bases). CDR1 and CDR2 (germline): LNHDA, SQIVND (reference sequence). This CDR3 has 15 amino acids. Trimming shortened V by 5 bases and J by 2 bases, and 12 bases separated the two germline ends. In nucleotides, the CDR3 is TGTGCCAGTAGTTCGGCCGGGACTAACACCGGGGAGCTGTTTTTT. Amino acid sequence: CASSSAGTNTGELFF.

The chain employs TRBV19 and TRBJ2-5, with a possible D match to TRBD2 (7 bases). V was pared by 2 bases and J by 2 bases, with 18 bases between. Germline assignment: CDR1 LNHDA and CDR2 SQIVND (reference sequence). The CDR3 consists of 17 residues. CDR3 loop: CASSISIGGAGQETQYF. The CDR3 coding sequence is TGTGCCAGTAGTATAAGTATTGGGGGGGCCGGGCAAGAGACCCAGTACTTC.

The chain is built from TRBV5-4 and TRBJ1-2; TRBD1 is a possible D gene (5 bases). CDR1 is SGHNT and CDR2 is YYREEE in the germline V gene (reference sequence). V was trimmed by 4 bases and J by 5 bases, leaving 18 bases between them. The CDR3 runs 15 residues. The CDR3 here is CASSEGRQRPYGYTF. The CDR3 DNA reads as TGTGCCAGCAGCGAAGGTAGACAGAGACCTTATGGCTACACCTTC.

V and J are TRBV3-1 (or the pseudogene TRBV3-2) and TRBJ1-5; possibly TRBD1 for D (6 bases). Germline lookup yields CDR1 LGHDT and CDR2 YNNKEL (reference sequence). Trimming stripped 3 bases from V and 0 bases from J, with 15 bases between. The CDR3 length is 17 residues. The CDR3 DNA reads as TGTGCCAGCAGCCATTCCAGGGGTCTTTATAGCAATCAGCCCCAGCATTTT. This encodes CASSHSRGLYSNQPQHF.

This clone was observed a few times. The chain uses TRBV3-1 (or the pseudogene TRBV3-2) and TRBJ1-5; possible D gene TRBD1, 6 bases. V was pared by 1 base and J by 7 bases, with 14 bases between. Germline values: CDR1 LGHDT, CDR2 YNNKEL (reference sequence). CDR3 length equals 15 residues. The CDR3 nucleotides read TGTGCCAGCAGCCAAGGACAGGTAATTGGACAGCCCCAGCATTTT. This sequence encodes CASSQGQVIGQPQHF.

CDR3 DNA sequence: TGTGCCAGTAGTTTCTTCGGGACTAGCGGGAGGAGCACCGGGGAGCTGTTTTTT. Its translation: CASSFFGTSGRSTGELFF. V is TRBV19 and J is TRBJ2-2; 15 nucleotides line up with TRBD2. This CDR3 is 18 amino acids long. V was clipped by 5 bases and J by 4 bases; unmatched bases: 8. The germline CDR1 and CDR2 sequences are LNHDA and SQIVND (reference sequence).

The CDR3 DNA reads as TGTGCCATCAGTGAGTCGAGGACAGCTTACAAGGTCACCTACAATGAGCAGTTCTTC. Protein product: CAISESRTAYKVTYNEQFF. The V call is TRBV10-3, the J call TRBJ2-1, with D tentatively TRBD1 (6 bases). Trimming removed 0 bases at V and 2 bases at J, with 20 bases between. The CDR3 is 19 residues long. CDR1 is ENHRY, CDR2 SYGVKD, per germline.

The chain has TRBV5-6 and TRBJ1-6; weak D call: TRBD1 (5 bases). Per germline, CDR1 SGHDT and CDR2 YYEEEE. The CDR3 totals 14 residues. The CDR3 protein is CARGSRGSNSPLHF. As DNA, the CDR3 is TGTGCGCGTGGTAGTAGGGGTAGTAACTCACCCCTCCACTTT.

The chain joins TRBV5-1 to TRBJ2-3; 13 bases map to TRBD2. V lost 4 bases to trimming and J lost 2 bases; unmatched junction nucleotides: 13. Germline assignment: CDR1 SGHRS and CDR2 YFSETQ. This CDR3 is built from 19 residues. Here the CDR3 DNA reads TGCGCCAGCAGCATCGGACTAGCGGGAGTGGGTCGGCACACAGATACGCAGTATTTT. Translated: CASSIGLAGVGRHTDTQYF.

In DNA, the CDR3 is TGCGCCAGCAGCCCTGGCTTCGGGAGTGGCAATGAGCAGTTCTTC. Amino acid sequence: CASSPGFGSGNEQFF. The rearrangement joins TRBV5-1 to TRBJ2-1; a possible D gene is TRBD2 (6 bases). Looked up from germline, CDR1 is SGHRS and CDR2 is YFSETQ. CDR3 length equals 15 residues. Trimming cost V 4 bases and J 6 bases, with 17 bases left between them.

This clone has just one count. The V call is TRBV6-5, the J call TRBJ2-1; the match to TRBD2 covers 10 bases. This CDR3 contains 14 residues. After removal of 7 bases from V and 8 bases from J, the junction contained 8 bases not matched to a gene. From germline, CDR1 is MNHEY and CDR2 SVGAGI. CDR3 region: CASTKREGRYEQFF. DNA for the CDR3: TGTGCCAGCACCAAGCGGGAGGGCCGGTATGAGCAGTTCTTC.

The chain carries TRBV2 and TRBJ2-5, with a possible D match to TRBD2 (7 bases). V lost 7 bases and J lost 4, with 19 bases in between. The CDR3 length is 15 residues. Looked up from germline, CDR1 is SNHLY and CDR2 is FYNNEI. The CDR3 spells CASNVMGGGGETQYF. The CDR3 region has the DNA TGTGCCAGCAATGTTATGGGGGGCGGGGGAGAGACCCAGTACTTC.

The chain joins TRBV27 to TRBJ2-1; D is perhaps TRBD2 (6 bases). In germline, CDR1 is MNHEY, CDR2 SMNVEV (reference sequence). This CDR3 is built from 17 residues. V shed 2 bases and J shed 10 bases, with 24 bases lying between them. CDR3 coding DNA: TGTGCCAGCAGTTTAGTGTTGGGACTCAGGGACCCAAACGAGCAGTTCTTC. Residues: CASSLVLGLRDPNEQFF.

The CDR3 spells CASSIQGGGYGYTF. The CDR3 coding sequence is TGTGCCAGTAGTATTCAAGGGGGCGGCTATGGCTACACCTTC. The V gene is TRBV19, the J gene TRBJ1-2, with 7 bases that match TRBD1. The CDR3 runs 14 residues. J lost 4 bases, V lost 3 bases, and 5 bases had no gene match. CDR1 and CDR2 from the germline V gene are LNHDA and SQIVND (reference sequence).

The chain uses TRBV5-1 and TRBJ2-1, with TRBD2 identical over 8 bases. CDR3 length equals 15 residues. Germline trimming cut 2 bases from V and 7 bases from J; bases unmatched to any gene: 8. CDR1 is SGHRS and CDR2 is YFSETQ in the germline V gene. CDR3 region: CASSFGGRQGNEQFF. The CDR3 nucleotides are TGCGCCAGCAGCTTCGGCGGGAGGCAGGGGAATGAGCAGTTCTTC.

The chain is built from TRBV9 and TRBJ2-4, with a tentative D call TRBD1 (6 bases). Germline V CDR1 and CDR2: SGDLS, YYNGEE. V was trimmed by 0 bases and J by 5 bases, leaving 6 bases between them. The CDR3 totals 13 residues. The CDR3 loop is CASSVGTENIQYF. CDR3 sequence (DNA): TGTGCCAGCAGCGTAGGGACAGAAAACATTCAGTACTTC.

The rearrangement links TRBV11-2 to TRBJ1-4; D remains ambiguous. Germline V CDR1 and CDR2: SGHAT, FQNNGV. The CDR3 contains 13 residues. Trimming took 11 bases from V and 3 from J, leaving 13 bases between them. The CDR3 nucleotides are TGTGCCTCCCGGAGAGGGCCTAATGAAAAACTGTTTTTT. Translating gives CASRRGPNEKLFF. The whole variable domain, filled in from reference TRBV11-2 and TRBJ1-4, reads EAGVAQSPRYKIIEKRQSVAFWCNPISGHATLYWYQQILGQGPKLLIQFQNNGVVDDSQLPKDRFSAERLKGVDSTLKIQPAKLEDSAVYLCASRRGPNEKLFFGSGTQLSVL.

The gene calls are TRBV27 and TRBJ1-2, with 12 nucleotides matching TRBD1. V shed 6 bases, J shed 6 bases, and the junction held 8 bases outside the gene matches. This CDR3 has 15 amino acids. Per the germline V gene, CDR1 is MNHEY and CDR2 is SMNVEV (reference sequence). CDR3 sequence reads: CASRLGQGAGHGYTF. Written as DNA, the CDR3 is TGTGCCAGCAGACTGGGACAGGGGGCTGGTCATGGCTACACCTTC.

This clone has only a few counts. The CDR3 reads CASSQSRREPYEQYF. The CDR3 bases are TGCGCCAGCAGTCAATCTCGGCGGGAGCCATACGAGCAGTACTTC. The chain is built from TRBV23-1 and TRBJ2-7; 7 bases are a match to TRBD2. TRBV23-1 is labeled an ORF, and its function is uncertain. This CDR3 spans 15 amino acids. V lost 0 bases and J lost 4; bases outside the gene matches: 6.

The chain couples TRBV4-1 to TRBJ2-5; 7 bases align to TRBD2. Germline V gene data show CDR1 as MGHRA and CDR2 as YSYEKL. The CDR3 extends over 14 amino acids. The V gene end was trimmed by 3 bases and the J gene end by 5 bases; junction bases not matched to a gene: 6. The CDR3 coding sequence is TGCGCCAGCAGCCAGGGGGGGGTCGGGGAGACCCAGTACTTC. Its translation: CASSQGGVGETQYF.